This TCR beta chain was captured by sequencing in a study of CD8 T cells in Susac syndrome. cDNA came from roughly 0.47 to 1 ug RNA primed by random hexamers. Amplification of TCR beta CDR3 used immunoSEQ multiplex PCR across 54 Vbeta and 13 Jbeta. In TCRdb, the immunoSEQ multiplex PCR reads were re-called with MiXCR into one record per CDR3 protein. The sample lists some 160,000 distinct CDR3 sequences, 90% to 97% occurring once. Details on this clonotype: Its antigen is currently unknown.

Per germline, CDR1 SGHNT and CDR2 YYREEE (reference sequence). The V gene end was trimmed by 0 bases and the J gene end by 1 base; junction bases not matched to a gene: 6. The CDR3 runs 16 residues. Study-wide results and caveats: Susac syndrome CD4+ T cell repertoires showed no clonal expansion.

Sequenced material: CD4+ T cells from PBMCs. The sequence came from a human donor with Susac syndrome. The V and J genes are TRBV5-4 and TRBJ2-7; 8 bases map to TRBD2. The CDR3: CASSLASGGRSYEQYF. The CDR3 region has the DNA TGTGCCAGCAGCTTGGCGAGCGGGGGCAGATCCTACGAGCAGTACTTC.